The present T cell receptor (beta chain) was sequenced within a study of cytomegalovirus exposure and HLA in healthy donors. Study-level background: Within an early data release were about 85 million unique TCRs drawn from HLA-typed donors. Whole-study results and caveats: Among immune exposure information, only CMV serostatus was available. A previous analysis found most TCR beta V segments productive roughly 87% or roughly 30% of the time.

The V and J ends lost 0 bases and 1 base respectively, with 6 bases between them. The CDR3 length is 15 residues. In germline, CDR1 is MNHEY, CDR2 SVGAGI. The PCR made use of 60 Vbeta and 13 Jbeta primers. Repertoires were generated with immunoSEQ multiplex PCR, while TCRdb's copy carries only in-frame clones and drops some. The sample has fewer than 200,000 clones, over 70% seen once. A word on this clone: Its antigen is undetermined.

The TCR sequence derives from a male donor in good health and CMV-seropositive. Sequencing used PBMCs. The chain carries TRBV6-5 and TRBJ2-2; TRBD1 might be the D (5 bases). This CDR3 reads CASSYSGENTGELFF. The CDR3 DNA reads TGTGCCAGCAGTTACTCAGGGGAGAACACCGGGGAGCTGTTTTTT.